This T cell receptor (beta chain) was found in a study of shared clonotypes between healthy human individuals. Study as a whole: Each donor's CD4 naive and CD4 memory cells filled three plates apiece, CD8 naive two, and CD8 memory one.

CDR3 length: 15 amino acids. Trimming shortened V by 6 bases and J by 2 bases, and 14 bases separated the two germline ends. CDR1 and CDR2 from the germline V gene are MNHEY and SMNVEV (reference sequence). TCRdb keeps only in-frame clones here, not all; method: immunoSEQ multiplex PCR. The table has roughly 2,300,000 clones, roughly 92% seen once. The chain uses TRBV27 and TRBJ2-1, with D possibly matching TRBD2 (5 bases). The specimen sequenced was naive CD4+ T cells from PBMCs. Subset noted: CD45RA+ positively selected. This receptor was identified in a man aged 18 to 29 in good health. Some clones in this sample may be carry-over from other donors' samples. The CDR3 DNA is TGTGCCAGCAGCGTGGGTGAGGGCCCCTACAATGAGCAGTTCTTC. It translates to CASSVGEGPYNEQFF.